This T cell receptor beta chain was identified in a study of early T cells in non-severe SARS-CoV-2 infection. As for the study in general: It was bulk RNA from unsorted whole blood that was sequenced, and the chains were unpaired.

This clonotype was recorded many times. Its target is unknown. This CDR3 is built from 15 residues. In germline, CDR1 is SGHKS, CDR2 YYEKEE (reference sequence). V was clipped by 6 bases and J by 0 bases, with 14 bases between them. Points from the study as a whole: Comparison of clonotypes with VDJdb favored anti-spike CD8 responses while missing private and CD4 specificities.

Unique molecular identifiers (one per individual cDNA molecule) were attached. TCRdb re-called the 5' RACE reads with MiXCR, one entry per CDR3 protein. Here the sample spans tens of thousands of distinct CDR3 sequences, 15% to 17% being singletons. The chain couples TRBV5-5 to TRBJ2-3; the D gene is possibly TRBD1 (6 bases). The sample consisted of whole blood. This receptor was taken from an adult who was a healthcare worker with PCR-confirmed SARS-CoV-2 infection or an uninfected control (not recorded which). The CDR3 region is CASNWGQTSTDTQYF. The CDR3 DNA is TGTGCCAGCAACTGGGGGCAGACGAGCACAGATACGCAGTATTTT.